The next 18 T cell receptor beta chains were all read from a single sample in a study of blood T cell repertoires in COVID-19. TCRdb's copy holds only in-frame clones and misses some; the assay was immunoSEQ multiplex PCR. The profile covers 250,000 to 300,000 clones, with roughly 90% appearing a single time and about 10% taken by the ten largest. Sequencing input: peripheral blood. The receptors originated from a woman younger than 45 with COVID-19, enrolled during active disease.

V is TRBV2 and J is TRBJ2-5; TRBD1 matches at 10 bases. CDR1 is SNHLY, CDR2 FYNNEI, per germline. The CDR3 is made up of 16 amino acids. V lost 5 bases to trimming and J lost 5 bases; unmatched junction nucleotides: 11. CDR3 region: CASSLPRQGAGETQYF. Here the CDR3 DNA reads TGTGCCAGCAGTTTGCCTCGACAGGGGGCTGGCGAGACCCAGTACTTC.

This chain uses TRBV16 with TRBJ2-7; TRBD1 agrees at 8 bases. Per germline, CDR1 KGHSY and CDR2 FQNENV. The V and J ends lost 2 bases and 0 bases, in that order; junction bases with no gene match: 0. The CDR3 consists of 14 residues. CDR3 DNA sequence: TGTGCCAGCAGCCAAGGACAGGGCTCCTACGAGCAGTACTTC. Translating gives CASSQGQGSYEQYF.

This clone was recorded once. V is TRBV10-3 and J is TRBJ2-2; possible D gene TRBD1, 6 bases. Germline V gene data show CDR1 as ENHRY and CDR2 as SYGVKD. Trimming shortened V by 0 bases and J by 6 bases, and 17 bases separated the two germline ends. This CDR3 spans 17 amino acids. CDR3 sequence (DNA): TGTGCCATCAGTGAGTCGTGGGCAGGGGCAAAGGCCGGGGAGCTGTTTTTT. Its protein product is CAISESWAGAKAGELFF.

V usage is TRBV30 and J usage is TRBJ2-1; 10 bases are a match to TRBD2. Unmatched junction bases numbered 9, after V lost 0 bases and J lost 7 bases. Germline V lookup: CDR1 GTSNPN, CDR2 SVGIG (reference sequence). This CDR3 is 16 amino acids long. The CDR3 nucleotides are TGTGCCTGGAGTGTACGGGGTAGCGGGAGGTGGAATGAGCAGTTCTTC. The encoded protein is CAWSVRGSGRWNEQFF.

Written as DNA, the CDR3 is TGTGCCAGCAGCCCATCCATCCTACGCGTCTTTCAAGAGACCCAGTACTTC. Protein product: CASSPSILRVFQETQYF. The chain is built from TRBV3-1 (or the pseudogene TRBV3-2) and TRBJ2-5; no clear D. V gave up 4 bases and J gave up 2 bases, with 20 bases separating them. The CDR3 is 17 residues long. Germline CDR1 is LGHDT and CDR2 is YNNKEL (reference sequence).

The V gene is TRBV5-1, the J gene TRBJ1-4, with 7 bases that match TRBD1. The trim removed 4 bases at V and 8 bases at J, leaving 8 bases unmatched. Germline V CDR1 and CDR2: SGHRS, YFSETQ. CDR3 length equals 14 residues. The CDR3: CASSTDRVREKLFF. Here the CDR3 DNA reads TGCGCCAGCAGCACTGACAGGGTACGAGAAAAACTGTTTTTT.

The V call is TRBV27, the J call TRBJ2-1, with 8 bases that match TRBD2. V lost 8 bases to trimming and J lost 3 bases; unmatched junction nucleotides: 21. The CDR3 extends over 19 amino acids. CDR1 MNHEY and CDR2 SMNVEV come from the germline V gene (reference sequence). The CDR3 loop reads CASCPGGLTTAGVYNEQFF. The CDR3 DNA reads TGTGCCAGCTGCCCGGGGGGCTTAACCACAGCGGGAGTCTACAATGAGCAGTTCTTC.

A remark on this clone: Other nucleotide sequences from this sample produce the same CDR3. The chain uses TRBV14 and TRBJ1-1; D perhaps matches TRBD1 (6 bases). The CDR3 loop spans 15 amino acids. CDR1 is SGHDN, CDR2 FVKESK, per germline. The V gene lost 2 bases and the J gene lost 0 bases, with 10 bases spanning the gap. The CDR3 reads CASSQRTGMNTEAFF. The CDR3 coding sequence is TGTGCCAGCAGCCAAAGAACAGGGATGAACACTGAAGCTTTCTTT.

The chain uses TRBV19 and TRBJ1-1; 7 nucleotides line up with TRBD1. The CDR3 totals 14 residues. Germline V CDR1 and CDR2: LNHDA, SQIVND (reference sequence). Trimming removed 6 bases from V and 4 bases from J; junction bases left unmatched: 8. The chain's CDR3 is CASSKTGMTTEAFF. CDR3 nucleotide sequence: TGTGCCAGTAGCAAGACAGGGATGACCACTGAAGCTTTCTTT.

The chain uses TRBV29-1 and TRBJ2-7; 11 bases line up with TRBD1. The length of the CDR3 is 12 residues. With 5 bases clipped from V and 5 bases from J, the junction kept 2 bases outside the gene matches. The germline V gene encodes CDR1 SQVTM and CDR2 ANQGSEA. CDR3 DNA: TGCAGCGTTCGGACAGGGGGCCACGAGCAGTACTTC. It specifies CSVRTGGHEQYF.

This chain connects TRBV6-5 to TRBJ2-5; the D is unclear. Germline values: CDR1 MNHEY, CDR2 SVGAGI. The V and J ends lost 4 bases and 4 bases respectively, with 7 bases between them. This CDR3 region has 12 residues. The CDR3 spells CASSSTTETQYF. CDR3 sequence (DNA): TGTGCCAGCAGTTCTACCACAGAGACCCAGTACTTC.

The chain recombines TRBV5-6 with TRBJ1-4; 10 nucleotides agree with TRBD1. Germline CDR1 reads SGHDT; CDR2 reads YYEEEE. The CDR3 spans 14 residues. After removal of 3 bases from V and 7 bases from J, the junction contained 3 bases not matched to a gene. The CDR3 is CASSSRDRGEKLFF. Written as DNA, the CDR3 is TGTGCCAGCAGCTCCCGGGACAGGGGTGAAAAACTGTTTTTT.

CDR3 in DNA: TGTGCCAGCAGCCTGGGACTAGCGGGAGGGGCCGGGGAGCTGTTTTTT. This codes for CASSLGLAGGAGELFF. This rearrangement joins TRBV7-2 to TRBJ2-2, with 16 nucleotides matching TRBD2. V lost 5 bases and J lost 6; bases outside the gene matches: 3. The CDR3 spans 16 residues. Germline CDR1 SGHTA, CDR2 FQGNSA.

This chain links TRBV7-9 with TRBJ1-1, with 9 nucleotides matching TRBD1. CDR3 length equals 15 residues. Germline assignment: CDR1 SEHNR and CDR2 FQNEAQ (reference sequence). J lost 12 bases, V lost 5 bases, and 16 bases had no gene match. In DNA, the CDR3 is TGTGCCAGCAGCCCCTGGGGCTTTTGGACAGGGGAGTCTTTCTTT. Translation: CASSPWGFWTGESFF.

This chain links TRBV6-6 with TRBJ1-5, with 9 bases lining up with TRBD1. This CDR3 has 14 residues. Trimming at V came to 6 bases and at J to 6 bases, leaving 6 bases not matched to a gene. Germline-derived CDR1 and CDR2 are MNHNY and SVGAGI (reference sequence). Here the CDR3 reads CASREQGAGQPQHF. The CDR3 DNA sequence: TGTGCCAGCAGGGAACAGGGGGCGGGTCAGCCCCAGCATTTT.

The rearrangement uses TRBV10-3 and TRBJ1-1; D is unresolved. The CDR3 extends over 13 amino acids. The ends were cut back, 4 bases at V and 1 base at J, with 7 bases in the middle. Germline loops: CDR1 ENHRY, CDR2 SYGVKD. CDR3 bases: TGTGCCATCAGTGCAGGATCGAACACTGAAGCTTTCTTT. Residues: CAISAGSNTEAFF.

The CDR3 is CASSKEEREPADTQYF. The DNA for the CDR3 is TGTGCCAGCAGCAAAGAGGAGCGGGAGCCGGCAGATACGCAGTATTTT. The rearrangement joins TRBV21-1 to TRBJ2-3; TRBD2 is taken as the D call from the table, unchecked against the DNA. TRBV21-1 is a pseudogene locus. The CDR3 contains 16 residues.

V gene TRBV29-1 combines with J gene TRBJ2-2; D perhaps matches TRBD2 (6 bases). V was cut by 4 bases and J by 7 bases, with 10 bases left in between. Germline CDR1 is SQVTM and CDR2 is ANQGSEA. There are 12 residues in the CDR3. CDR3: CSVAVGLGELFF. The CDR3 region has the DNA TGCAGCGTTGCGGTGGGACTCGGGGAGCTGTTTTTT.